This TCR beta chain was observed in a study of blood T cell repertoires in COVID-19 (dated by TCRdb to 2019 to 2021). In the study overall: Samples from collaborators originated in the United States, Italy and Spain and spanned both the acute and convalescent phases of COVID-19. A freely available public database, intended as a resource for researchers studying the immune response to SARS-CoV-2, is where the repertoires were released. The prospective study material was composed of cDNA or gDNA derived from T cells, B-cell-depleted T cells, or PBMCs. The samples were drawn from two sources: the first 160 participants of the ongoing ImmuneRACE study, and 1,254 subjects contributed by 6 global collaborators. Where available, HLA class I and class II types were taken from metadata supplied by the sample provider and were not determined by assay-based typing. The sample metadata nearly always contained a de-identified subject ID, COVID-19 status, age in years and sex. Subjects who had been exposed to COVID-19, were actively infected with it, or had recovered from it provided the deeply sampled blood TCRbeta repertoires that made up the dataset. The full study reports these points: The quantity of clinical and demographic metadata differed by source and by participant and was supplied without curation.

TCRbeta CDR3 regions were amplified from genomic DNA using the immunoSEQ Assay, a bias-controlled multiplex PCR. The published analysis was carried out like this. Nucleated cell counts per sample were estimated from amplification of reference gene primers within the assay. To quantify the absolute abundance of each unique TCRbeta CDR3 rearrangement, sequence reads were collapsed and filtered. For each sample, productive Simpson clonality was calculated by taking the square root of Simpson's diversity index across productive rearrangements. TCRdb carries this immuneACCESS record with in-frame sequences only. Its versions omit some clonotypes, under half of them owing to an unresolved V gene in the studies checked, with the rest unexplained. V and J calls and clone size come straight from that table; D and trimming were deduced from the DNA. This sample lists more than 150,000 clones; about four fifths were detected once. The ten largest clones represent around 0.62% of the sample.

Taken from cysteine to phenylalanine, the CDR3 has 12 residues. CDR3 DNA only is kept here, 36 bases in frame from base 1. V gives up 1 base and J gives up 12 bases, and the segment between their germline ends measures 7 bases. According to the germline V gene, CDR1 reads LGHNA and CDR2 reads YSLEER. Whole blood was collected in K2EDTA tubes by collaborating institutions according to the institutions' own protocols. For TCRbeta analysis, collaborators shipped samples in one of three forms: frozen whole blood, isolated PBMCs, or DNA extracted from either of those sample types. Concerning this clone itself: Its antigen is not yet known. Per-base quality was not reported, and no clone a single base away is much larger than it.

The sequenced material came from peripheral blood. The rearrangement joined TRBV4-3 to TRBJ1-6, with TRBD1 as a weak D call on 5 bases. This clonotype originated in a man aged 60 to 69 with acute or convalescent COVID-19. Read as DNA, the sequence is TGCGCCAGCAGCCAAGGGGGGGGACCCCTCCACTTT. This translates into CASSQGGGPLHF.